The clone carrying this TCR beta chain was seen more than once but under ten times. Its antigen remains unknown. Clones were sequenced by immunoSEQ multiplex PCR, and TCRdb holds only the in-frame ones, with some missing. The sample holds 55,000 to 65,000 clones, around 87% seen once. This sample was included in a study of OX40 agonist ivuxolimab in advanced cancers. Background on the study: At doses from 0.01 to 10 mg/kg, patients were given intravenous ivuxolimab every 2 weeks.

Study-wide results and limits: At doses 0.1 to 3.0 mg/kg, CD4+ and CD8+ clones expanded. The authors also found low normalized T-cell clonal expansion in some nonresponders. The antigens recognized by the expanded peripheral T cells, that is their antigen specificity, were not determined.

The CDR3 has 13 amino acids. CDR1 is MNHNY and CDR2 is SVGAGI in the germline V gene (reference sequence). V lost 4 bases and J lost 3, with 9 bases in between. The J gene is TRBJ1-2, the V gene TRBV6-6, with a weak D call TRBD1 (6 bases). This receptor was obtained from an adult with an advanced solid tumor such as melanoma, head and neck, liver or kidney cancer. Material: CD4+ or CD8+ T cells sorted from blood, obtained in a trial of the OX40 agonist ivuxolimab. In DNA, the CDR3 is TGTGCCAGCAGTTCAGGGGCGGACTATGGCTACACCTTC. Amino acid sequence: CASSSGADYGYTF.